This T cell receptor (beta chain) is from a study of blood T cell repertoires in COVID-19. On the study more broadly: Samples came from the United States, Italy and Spain, spanning acute and convalescent COVID-19.

Germline loops: CDR1 MNHEY, CDR2 SVGAGI. The CDR3 runs 14 residues. The V segment lost 6 bases and the J segment 4 bases; nucleotides outside the gene matches: 5. Sequencing used immunoSEQ multiplex PCR; TCRdb keeps in-frame clones, though not all of them. The sample has around 300,000 clones, about 89% seen once. Living in 24 US areas, the participants were between roughly 18 and 89 years of age. Donors in Cohort 3 counted as recovered after two negative PCRs, clearance, or symptom resolution. This clone showed up just once. Sequencing was done on a sample of PBMCs or T cells enriched from blood (not recorded which). This rearrangement joins TRBV6-5 to TRBJ2-3; 9 bases agree with TRBD2. This TCR came from a woman aged 30 to 39 who had recovered from COVID-19. CDR3 nucleotides: TGTGCCAGCAGGGCCCAGCGGGGGGCAGATACGCAGTATTTT. Translating gives CASRAQRGADTQYF.